This T cell receptor (beta chain) was retrieved from a study of T-cell reconstitution after alpha-beta-depleted transplantation in children. This clonotype was picked up many times. This CDR3 is 14 amino acids long. The ends were cut back, 4 bases at V and 2 bases at J, with 11 bases in the middle. Germline V gene data show CDR1 as MNHEY and CDR2 as SVGEGT. The TCRbeta library incorporated unique molecular identifiers. TCRdb passed the PCR reads through MiXCR, listing each CDR3 protein once. The sample lists over 85,000 distinct CDR3 sequences; about a tenth were seen once. The J gene is TRBJ1-1, the V gene TRBV6-2 or TRBV6-3; D is ambiguous. The sample in question was PBMCs from the stem cell graft donor, obtained from the stem cell graft. The TCR was taken from a human donor who donated a stem cell graft to a child with acute lymphoblastic leukemia. CDR3 DNA: TGTGCCAGCAGTTTTGGACGGCATAACACTGAAGCTTTCTTT. It specifies CASSFGRHNTEAFF.